This T cell receptor (beta chain) was recorded in a study of T cells after yellow fever vaccination. TCRdb independently ran MiXCR on the 5' RACE reads; one entry per CDR3 protein. This repertoire shows 250,000 to 400,000 distinct CDR3 sequences, over 4% found once; its top ten account for 20% to 25%. This clonotype was seen repeatedly, ten times or more. With 8 bases clipped from V and 4 bases from J, the junction kept 11 bases outside the gene matches. The V gene's germline CDR1 is MGHDK and CDR2 SYGVNS. The CDR3 length is 14 residues. V and J are TRBV25-1 and TRBJ2-7; TRBD1 aligns across 7 bases. This sequence originates from a man aged 18 to 30 who received the YFV17D yellow fever vaccine. The source was PBMCs, collected 5 days after the yellow fever booster vaccination. CDR3: CASRGSRGSYEQYF. The CDR3 DNA reads TGTGCCAGCCGAGGGAGCAGGGGGTCGTACGAGCAGTACTTC.